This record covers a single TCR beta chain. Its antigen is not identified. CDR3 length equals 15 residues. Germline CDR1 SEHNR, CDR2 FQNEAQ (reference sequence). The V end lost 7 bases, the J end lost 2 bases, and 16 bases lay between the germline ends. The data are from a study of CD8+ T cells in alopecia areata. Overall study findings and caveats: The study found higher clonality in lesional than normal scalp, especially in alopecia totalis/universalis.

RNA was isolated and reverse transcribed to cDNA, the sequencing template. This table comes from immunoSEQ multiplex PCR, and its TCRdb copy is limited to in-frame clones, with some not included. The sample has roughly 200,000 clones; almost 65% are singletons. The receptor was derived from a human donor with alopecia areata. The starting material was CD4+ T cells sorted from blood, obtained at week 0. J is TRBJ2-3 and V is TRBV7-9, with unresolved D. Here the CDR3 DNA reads TGTGCCAGCACCCTAATTCCCGAGGCCACAGATACGCAGTATTTT. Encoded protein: CASTLIPEATDTQYF.